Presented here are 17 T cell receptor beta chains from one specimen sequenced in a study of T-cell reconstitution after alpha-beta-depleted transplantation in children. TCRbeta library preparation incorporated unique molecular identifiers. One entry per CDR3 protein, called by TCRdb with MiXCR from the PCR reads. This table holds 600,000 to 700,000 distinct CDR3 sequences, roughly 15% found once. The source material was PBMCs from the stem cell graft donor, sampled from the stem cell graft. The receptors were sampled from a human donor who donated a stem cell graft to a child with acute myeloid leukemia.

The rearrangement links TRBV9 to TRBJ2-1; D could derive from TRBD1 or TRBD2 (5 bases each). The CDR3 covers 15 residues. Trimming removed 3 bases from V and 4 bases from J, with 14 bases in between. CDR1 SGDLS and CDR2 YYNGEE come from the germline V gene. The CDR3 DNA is TGTGCCAGCAGCGAGGAAGGGACGTGGTACAATGAGCAGTTCTTC. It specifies CASSEEGTWYNEQFF.

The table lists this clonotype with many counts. CDR3 sequence reads: CSARDPPGPDTEAFF. The CDR3 nucleotides read TGCAGTGCTAGAGATCCCCCGGGGCCGGACACTGAAGCTTTCTTT. This chain uses TRBV20-1 with TRBJ1-1, with D possibly being TRBD1 (5 bases). Germline values: CDR1 DFQATT, CDR2 SNEGSKA (reference sequence). V was clipped by 0 bases and J by 3 bases, with 14 bases between them. This CDR3 is built from 15 residues.

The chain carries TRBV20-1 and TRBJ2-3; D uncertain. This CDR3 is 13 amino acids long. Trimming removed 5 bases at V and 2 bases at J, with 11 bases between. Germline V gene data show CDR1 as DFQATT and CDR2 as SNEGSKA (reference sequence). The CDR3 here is CSAGMLATDTQYF. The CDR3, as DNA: TGCAGTGCTGGGATGCTCGCCACAGATACGCAGTATTTT.

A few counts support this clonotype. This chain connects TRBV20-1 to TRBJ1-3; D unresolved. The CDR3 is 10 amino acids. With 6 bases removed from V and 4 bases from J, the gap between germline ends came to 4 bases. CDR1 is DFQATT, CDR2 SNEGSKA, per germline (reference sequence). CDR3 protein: CSAAGNTIYF. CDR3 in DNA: TGCAGTGCAGCAGGAAACACCATATATTTT.

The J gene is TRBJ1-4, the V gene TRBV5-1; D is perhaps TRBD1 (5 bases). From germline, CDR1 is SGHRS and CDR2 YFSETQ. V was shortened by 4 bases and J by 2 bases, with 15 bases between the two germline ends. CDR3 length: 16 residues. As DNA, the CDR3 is TGCGCCAGCAGCCCCGACAGCCAACTTACTAATGAAAAACTGTTTTTT. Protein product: CASSPDSQLTNEKLFF. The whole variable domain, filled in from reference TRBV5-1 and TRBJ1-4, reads KAGVTQTPRYLIKTRGQQVTLSCSPISGHRSVSWYQQTPGQGLQFLFEYFSETQRNKGNFPGRFSGRQFSNSRSEMNVSTLELGDSALYLCASSPDSQLTNEKLFFGSGTQLSVL.

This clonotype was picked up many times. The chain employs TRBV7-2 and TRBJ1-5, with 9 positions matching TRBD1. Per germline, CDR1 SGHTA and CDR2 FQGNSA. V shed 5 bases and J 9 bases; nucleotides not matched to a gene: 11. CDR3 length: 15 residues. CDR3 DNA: TGTGCCAGCAGCCCATCGGACAGGGGACATACGCCCCAGCATTTT. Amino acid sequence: CASSPSDRGHTPQHF. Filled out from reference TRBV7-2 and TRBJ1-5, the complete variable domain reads GAGVSQSPSNKVTEKGKDVELRCDPISGHTALYWYRQSLGQGLEFLIYFQGNSAPDKSGLPSDRFSAERTGGSVSTLTIQRTQQEDSAVYLCASSPSDRGHTPQHFGDGTRLSIL.

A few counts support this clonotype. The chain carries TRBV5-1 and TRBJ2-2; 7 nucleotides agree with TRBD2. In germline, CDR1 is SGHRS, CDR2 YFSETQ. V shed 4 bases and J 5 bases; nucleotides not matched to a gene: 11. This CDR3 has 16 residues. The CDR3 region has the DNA TGCGCCAGCAGCCCCTCCGGGAGGACGAGGACCGGGGAGCTGTTTTTT. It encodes CASSPSGRTRTGELFF.

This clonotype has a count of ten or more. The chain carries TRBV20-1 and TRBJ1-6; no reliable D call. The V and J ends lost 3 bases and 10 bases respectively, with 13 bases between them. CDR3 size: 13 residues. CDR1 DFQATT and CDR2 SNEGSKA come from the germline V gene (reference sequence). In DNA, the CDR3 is TGCAGTGCTAGTGAGGGCTTAGGATCACCCCTCCACTTT. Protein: CSASEGLGSPLHF.

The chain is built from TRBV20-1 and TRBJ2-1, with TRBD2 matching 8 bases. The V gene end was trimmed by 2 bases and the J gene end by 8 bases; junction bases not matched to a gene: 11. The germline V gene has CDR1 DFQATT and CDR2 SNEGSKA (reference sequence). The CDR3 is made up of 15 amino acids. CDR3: CSARPPRGGAYEQFF. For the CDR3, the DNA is TGCAGTGCTAGACCTCCTCGGGGGGGGGCCTATGAGCAGTTCTTC.

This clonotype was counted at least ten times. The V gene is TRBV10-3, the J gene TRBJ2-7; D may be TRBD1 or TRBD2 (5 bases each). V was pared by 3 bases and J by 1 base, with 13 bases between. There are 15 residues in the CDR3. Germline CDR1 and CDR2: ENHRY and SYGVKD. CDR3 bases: TGTGCCATCAGTGATCCAGGGACGGCATCCTACGAGCAGTACTTC. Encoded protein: CAISDPGTASYEQYF.

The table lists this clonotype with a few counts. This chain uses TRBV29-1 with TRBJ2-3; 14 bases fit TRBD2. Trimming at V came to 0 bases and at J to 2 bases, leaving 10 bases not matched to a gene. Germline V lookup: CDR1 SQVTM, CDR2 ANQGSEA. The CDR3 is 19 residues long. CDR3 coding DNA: TGCAGCGTTGAAGATAAGGGACTAGCGGGGGCTCCAGACACAGATACGCAGTATTTT. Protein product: CSVEDKGLAGAPDTDTQYF.

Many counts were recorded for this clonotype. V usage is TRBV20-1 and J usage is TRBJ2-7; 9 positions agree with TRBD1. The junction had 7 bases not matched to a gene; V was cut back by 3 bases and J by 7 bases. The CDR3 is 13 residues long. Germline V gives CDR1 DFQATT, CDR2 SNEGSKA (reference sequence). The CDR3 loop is CSARGQGVGEQYF. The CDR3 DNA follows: TGCAGTGCTAGGGGACAGGGAGTAGGTGAGCAGTACTTC.

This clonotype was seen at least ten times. The CDR3 bases are TGCAGTGCTAGTGGTGGACAGGAGGGTTCACCCCTCCACTTT. Protein: CSASGGQEGSPLHF. The chain recombines TRBV20-1 with TRBJ1-6; TRBD1 aligns across 7 bases. V was clipped by 3 bases and J by 9 bases; unmatched bases: 8. In germline, CDR1 is DFQATT, CDR2 SNEGSKA (reference sequence). The CDR3 is made up of 14 amino acids.

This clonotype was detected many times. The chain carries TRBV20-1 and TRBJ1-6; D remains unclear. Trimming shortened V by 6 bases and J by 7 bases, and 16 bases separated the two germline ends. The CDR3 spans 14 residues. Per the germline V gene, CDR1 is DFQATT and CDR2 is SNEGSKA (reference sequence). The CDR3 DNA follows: TGCAGTGCCCGAGTGGCCAGCGGCAATTCACCCCTCCACTTT. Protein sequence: CSARVASGNSPLHF.

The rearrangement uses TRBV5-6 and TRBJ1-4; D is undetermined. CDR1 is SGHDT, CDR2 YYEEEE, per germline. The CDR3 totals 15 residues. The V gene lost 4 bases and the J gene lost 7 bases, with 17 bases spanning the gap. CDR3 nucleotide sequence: TGTGCCAGCAGCCGAAGGGAATCTGCTTTTGAAAAACTGTTTTTT. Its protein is CASSRRESAFEKLFF.

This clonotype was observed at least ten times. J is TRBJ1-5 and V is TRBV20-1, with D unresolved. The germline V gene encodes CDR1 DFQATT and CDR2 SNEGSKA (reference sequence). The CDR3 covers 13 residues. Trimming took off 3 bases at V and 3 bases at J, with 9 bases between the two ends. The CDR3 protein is CSASLTPNQPQHF. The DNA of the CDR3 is TGCAGTGCTAGCCTCACCCCCAATCAGCCCCAGCATTTT.

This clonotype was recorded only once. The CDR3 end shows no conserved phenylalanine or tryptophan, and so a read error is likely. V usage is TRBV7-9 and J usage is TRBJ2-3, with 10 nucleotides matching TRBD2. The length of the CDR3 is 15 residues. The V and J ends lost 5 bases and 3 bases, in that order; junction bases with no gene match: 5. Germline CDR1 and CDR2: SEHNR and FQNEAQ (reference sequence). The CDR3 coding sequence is TGTGCCAGCAGCCCGAGCGGGGGGGCAACAGATACGCAGTATCTT. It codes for CASSPSGGATDTQYL.